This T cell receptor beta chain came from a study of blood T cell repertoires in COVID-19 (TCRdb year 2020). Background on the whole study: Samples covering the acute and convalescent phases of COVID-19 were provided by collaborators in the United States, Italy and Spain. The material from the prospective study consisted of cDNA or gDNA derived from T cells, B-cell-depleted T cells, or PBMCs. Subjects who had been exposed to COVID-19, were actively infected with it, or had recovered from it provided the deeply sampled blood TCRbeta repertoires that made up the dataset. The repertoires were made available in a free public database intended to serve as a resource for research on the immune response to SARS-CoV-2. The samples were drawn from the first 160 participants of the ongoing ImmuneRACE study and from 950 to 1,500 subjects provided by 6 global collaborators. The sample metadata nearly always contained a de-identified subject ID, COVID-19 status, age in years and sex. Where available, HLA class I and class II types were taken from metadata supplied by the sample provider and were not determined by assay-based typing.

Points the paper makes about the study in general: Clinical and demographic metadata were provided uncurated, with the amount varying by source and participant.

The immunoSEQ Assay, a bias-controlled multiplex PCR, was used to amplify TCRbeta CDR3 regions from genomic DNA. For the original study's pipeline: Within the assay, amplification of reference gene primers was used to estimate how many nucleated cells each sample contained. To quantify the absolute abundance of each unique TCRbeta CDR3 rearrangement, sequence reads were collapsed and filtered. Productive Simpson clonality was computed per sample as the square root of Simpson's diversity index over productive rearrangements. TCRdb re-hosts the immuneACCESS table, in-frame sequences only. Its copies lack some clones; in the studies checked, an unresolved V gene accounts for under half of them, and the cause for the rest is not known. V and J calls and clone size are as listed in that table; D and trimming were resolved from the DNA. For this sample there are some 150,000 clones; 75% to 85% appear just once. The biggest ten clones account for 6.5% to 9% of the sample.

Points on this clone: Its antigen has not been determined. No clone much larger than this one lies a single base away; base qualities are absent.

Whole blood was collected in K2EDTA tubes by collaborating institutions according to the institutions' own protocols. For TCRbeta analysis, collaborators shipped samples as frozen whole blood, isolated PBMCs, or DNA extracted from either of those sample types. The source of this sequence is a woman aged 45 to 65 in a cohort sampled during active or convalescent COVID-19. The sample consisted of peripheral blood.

The DNA sequence is given as TGCAGCGTACGTTTCAGGAGGGGTGAGCAGTTCTTC. Translated, this gives CSVRFRRGEQFF. The chain uses TRBV29-1 and TRBJ2-1, and the D gene may be TRBD2, 6 bases matching. The CDR3 holds 12 amino acids from the cysteine to the phenylalanine. CDR3 DNA is the only sequence kept; it has 36 bases, read in frame from the first base. In the germline V gene, CDR1 corresponds to SQVTM and CDR2 to ANQGSEA. V gives up 6 bases and J gives up 9 bases, and the segment between their germline ends measures 15 bases.